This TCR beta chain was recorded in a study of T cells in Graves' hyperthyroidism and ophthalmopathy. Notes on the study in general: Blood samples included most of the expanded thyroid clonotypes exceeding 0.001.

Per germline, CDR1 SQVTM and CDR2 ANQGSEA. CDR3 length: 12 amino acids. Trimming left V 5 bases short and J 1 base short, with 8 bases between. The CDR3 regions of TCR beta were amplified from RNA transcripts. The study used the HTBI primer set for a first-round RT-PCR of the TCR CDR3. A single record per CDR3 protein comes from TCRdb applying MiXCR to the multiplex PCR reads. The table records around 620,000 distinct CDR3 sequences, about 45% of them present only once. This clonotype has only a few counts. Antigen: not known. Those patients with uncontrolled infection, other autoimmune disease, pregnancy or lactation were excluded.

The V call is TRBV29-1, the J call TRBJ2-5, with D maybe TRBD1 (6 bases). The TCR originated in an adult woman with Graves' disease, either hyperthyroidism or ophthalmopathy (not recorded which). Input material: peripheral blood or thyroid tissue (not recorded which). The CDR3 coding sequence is TGCAGCGTTACGACAGGCCAAGAGACCCAGTACTTC. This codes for CSVTTGQETQYF.